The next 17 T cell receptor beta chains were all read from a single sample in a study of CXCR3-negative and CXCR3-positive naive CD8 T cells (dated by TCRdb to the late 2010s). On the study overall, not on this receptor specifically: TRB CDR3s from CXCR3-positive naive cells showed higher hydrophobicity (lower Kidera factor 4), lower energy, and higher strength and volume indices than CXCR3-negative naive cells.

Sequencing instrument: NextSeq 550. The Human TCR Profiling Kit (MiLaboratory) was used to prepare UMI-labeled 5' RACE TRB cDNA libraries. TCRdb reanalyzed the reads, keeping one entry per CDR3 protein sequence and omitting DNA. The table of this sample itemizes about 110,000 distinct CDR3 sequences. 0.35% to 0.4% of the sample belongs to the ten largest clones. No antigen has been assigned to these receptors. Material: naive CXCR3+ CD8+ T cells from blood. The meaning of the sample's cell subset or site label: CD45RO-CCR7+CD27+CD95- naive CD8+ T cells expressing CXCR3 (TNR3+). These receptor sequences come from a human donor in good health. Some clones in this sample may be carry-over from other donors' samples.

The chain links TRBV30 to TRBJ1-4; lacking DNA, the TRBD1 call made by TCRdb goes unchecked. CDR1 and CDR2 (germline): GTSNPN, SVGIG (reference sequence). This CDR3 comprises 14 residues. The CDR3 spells CAWSGTPGGEKLFF.

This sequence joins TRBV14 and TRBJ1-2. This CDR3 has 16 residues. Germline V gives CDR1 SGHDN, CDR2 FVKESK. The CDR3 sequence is CASSQDLFGEFYGYTF.

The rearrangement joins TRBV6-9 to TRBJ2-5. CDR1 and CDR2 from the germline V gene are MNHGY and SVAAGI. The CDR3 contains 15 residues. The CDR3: CASSGSGVGFRTQYF.

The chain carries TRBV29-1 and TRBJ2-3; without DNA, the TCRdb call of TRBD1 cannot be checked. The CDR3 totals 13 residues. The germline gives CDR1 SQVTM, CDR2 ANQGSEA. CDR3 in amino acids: CSARDRGTDTQYF.

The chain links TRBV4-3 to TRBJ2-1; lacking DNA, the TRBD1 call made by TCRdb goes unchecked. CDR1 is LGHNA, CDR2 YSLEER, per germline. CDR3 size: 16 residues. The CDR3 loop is CASSQDAGGAINEQFF.

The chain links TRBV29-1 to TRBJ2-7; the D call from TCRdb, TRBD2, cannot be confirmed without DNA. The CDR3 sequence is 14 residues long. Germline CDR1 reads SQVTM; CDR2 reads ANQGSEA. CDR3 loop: CSVVLDSPSYEQYF.

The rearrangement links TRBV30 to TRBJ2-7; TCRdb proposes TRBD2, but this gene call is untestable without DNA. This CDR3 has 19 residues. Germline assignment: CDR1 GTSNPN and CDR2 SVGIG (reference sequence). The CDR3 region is CAWSDLPGALSGTVLEQYF.

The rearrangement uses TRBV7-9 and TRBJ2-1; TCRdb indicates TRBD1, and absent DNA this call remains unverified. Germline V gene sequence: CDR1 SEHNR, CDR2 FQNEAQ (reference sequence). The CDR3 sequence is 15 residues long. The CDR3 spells CASSFVTGGRNEQFF.

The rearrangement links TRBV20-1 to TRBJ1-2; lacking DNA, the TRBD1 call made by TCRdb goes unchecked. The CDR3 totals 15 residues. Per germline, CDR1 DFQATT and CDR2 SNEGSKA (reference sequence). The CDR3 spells CSAPTGGGIDRGYTF.

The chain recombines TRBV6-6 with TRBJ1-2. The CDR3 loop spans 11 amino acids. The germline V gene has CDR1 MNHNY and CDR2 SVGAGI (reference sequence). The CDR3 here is CASSPLSGYTF.

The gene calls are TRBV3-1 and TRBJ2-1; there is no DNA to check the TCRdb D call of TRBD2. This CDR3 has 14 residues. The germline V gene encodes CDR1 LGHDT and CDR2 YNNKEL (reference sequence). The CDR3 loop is CASSRGLADNEQFF.

CDR3 protein: CASSPSPGQVISGANVLTF. V usage is TRBV14 and J usage is TRBJ2-6; the TRBD1 assignment by TCRdb is unverifiable without DNA. The V gene's germline CDR1 is SGHDN and CDR2 FVKESK. The CDR3 runs 19 residues.

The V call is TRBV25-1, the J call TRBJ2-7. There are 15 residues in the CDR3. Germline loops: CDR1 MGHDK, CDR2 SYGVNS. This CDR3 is CASSGVAAIDYEQYF.

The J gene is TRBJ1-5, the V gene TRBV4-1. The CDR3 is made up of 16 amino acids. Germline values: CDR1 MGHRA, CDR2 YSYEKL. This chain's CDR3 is CASSQELPNGFQPQHF.

The CDR3 loop reads CSARTSGSYYEQYF. The chain couples TRBV29-1 to TRBJ2-7; TCRdb proposes TRBD2, but this gene call is untestable without DNA. Per the germline V gene, CDR1 is SQVTM and CDR2 is ANQGSEA. This CDR3 is 14 amino acids long.

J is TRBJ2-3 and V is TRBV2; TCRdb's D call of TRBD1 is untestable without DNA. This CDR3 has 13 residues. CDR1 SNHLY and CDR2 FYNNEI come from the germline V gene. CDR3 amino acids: CARRGVSTDTQYF.

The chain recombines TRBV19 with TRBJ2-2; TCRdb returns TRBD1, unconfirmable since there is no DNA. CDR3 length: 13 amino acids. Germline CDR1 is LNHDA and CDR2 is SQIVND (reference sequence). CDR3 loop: CASSISLAGELFF.